This TCR beta chain was identified during a study of technical replicates of blood from a handful of donors. CDR3 length equals 19 residues. After removal of 6 bases from V and 4 bases from J, the junction contained 13 bases not matched to a gene. Germline V gene data show CDR1 as SNHLY and CDR2 as FYNNEI. Here immunoSEQ multiplex PCR was the method, and the copy in TCRdb shows in-frame clones only, minus some. The repertoire holds fewer than 90,000 clones, 94% seen once, with approximately 0.25% in the top ten. Source material: T cells isolated from PBMCs. This sequence originates from a human donor in good health. The chain has TRBV2 and TRBJ2-3, with 16 bases fitting TRBD2. CDR3 DNA sequence: TGTGCCAGCAGGCCGACCGGGACTAGCGGGGGGGCCGACGCAGATACGCAGTATTTT. Protein: CASRPTGTSGGADADTQYF.